Listed below are T cell receptor beta chains from one sample, sequenced in a study of vaccination and CD4 T cells after COVID-19. Their antigens are not known. TCRdb processed the PCR reads anew with MiXCR; each CDR3 protein has one entry. The sample holds 20,000 to 25,000 distinct CDR3 sequences, 60% to 75% seen once. The sequenced material came from CD4+ T cells from blood, cultured in vitro. The receptors come from a human donor who had recovered from COVID-19. CDR3s include the opening cysteine and the closing phenylalanine or tryptophan. A D gene is named only where the DNA matches it firmly. Expanded clones get a size class; other rows say once, few or many, or leave the size out.

>TRBD2|few|TRBV7-2|TRBJ2-3
CASSFGTGGRTDTQYF
TGTGCCAGCAGCTTTGGGACGGGGGGGCGCACAGATACGCAGTATTTT
>TRBD1|few|TRBV2|TRBJ1-2
CASNAGTDYGYTF
TGTGCCAGCAATGCCGGGACAGATTATGGCTACACCTTC
>.|.|TRBV27|TRBJ2-7
CASSVSPLGEQYF
TGTGCCAGCAGCGTCTCCCCCCTTGGGGAGCAGTACTTC
>.|.|TRBV27|TRBJ1-2
CASPPIKQGSGYGYTF
TGTGCCAGCCCACCGATTAAGCAGGGCTCGGGCTATGGCTACACCTTC
>.|.|TRBV20-1|TRBJ2-3
CSARTDTDTQYF
TGCAGTGCAAGGACAGACACAGATACGCAGTATTTT
>.|.|TRBV30|TRBJ2-7
CAWSRGNRYEQYF
TGTGCCTGGAGTCGAGGGAACCGATACGAGCAGTACTTC
>TRBD1|once|TRBV19|TRBJ1-1
CASRTGGTVTEAFF
TGTGCCAGTAGAACAGGGGGCACGGTTACTGAAGCTTTCTTT
>.|.|TRBV15|TRBJ1-5
CATSRGGGGQPQHF
TGTGCCACCAGCAGAGGAGGGGGAGGTCAGCCCCAGCATTTT
>TRBD2|.|TRBV20-1|TRBJ2-1
CSARDPGGAGYEQFF
TGCAGTGCTAGAGACCCCGGGGGGGCCGGATATGAGCAGTTCTTC
>.|.|TRBV6-5|TRBJ2-7
CASSSYYEQYF
TGTGCCAGCAGTTCATATTACGAGCAGTACTTC
>TRBD1|.|TRBV7-8|TRBJ2-7
CASSSLFGSGQGLYEQYF
TGTGCCAGCAGCTCACTGTTTGGATCGGGACAGGGTTTGTACGAGCAGTACTTC
>TRBD2|once|TRBV7-2|TRBJ2-1
CASSPLILAGGLNEQFF
TGTGCCAGCAGCCCGTTGATCCTAGCGGGGGGGCTGAATGAGCAGTTCTTC
>TRBD1|.|TRBV11-3|TRBJ1-1
CASSPRTGTFDTEAFF
TGTGCCAGCAGCCCCCGGACAGGGACATTTGATACTGAAGCTTTCTTT
>.|.|TRBV7-6|TRBJ1-5
CASRLEPGAGPQHF
TGTGCCAGCAGATTAGAACCAGGGGCCGGGCCCCAGCATTTT
>.|.|TRBV7-2|TRBJ1-2
CASSQDRVNYGYTF
TGTGCCAGCAGCCAGGACCGCGTAAACTATGGCTACACCTTC
>TRBD1|.|TRBV2|TRBJ1-1
CASRGQGATGTEAFF
TGTGCCAGCAGGGGACAGGGAGCCACGGGCACTGAAGCTTTCTTT
>.|.|TRBV11-2|TRBJ2-7
CASSLAAVEIEQYF
TGTGCCAGCAGCTTAGCTGCGGTGGAGATCGAGCAGTACTTC
>.|.|TRBV7-2|TRBJ1-5
CASRNSNQPQHF
TGTGCCAGCAGGAATAGTAATCAGCCCCAGCATTTT
>TRBD2|once|TRBV5-8|TRBJ2-3
CASTVAGGQADTQYF
TGTGCCAGCACCGTAGCGGGGGGGCAGGCAGATACGCAGTATTTT
>.|.|TRBV20-1|TRBJ1-2
CSARGGRLVHGYTF
TGCAGTGCTAGAGGAGGACGGCTTGTCCATGGCTACACCTTC
>.|.|TRBV20-1|TRBJ1-1
CSAERGDSEAFF
TGCAGTGCTGAGAGAGGGGATTCTGAAGCTTTCTTT
>.|.|TRBV2|TRBJ2-5
CASSNRETQYF
TGTGCCAGCAGTAATAGGGAGACCCAATACTTC
>.|.|TRBV20-1|TRBJ1-2
CSARGDTHYGYTF
TGCAGTGCTAGGGGGGACACCCACTATGGCTACACCTTC
>TRBD2|once|TRBV28|TRBJ2-3
CASTSTSGGPYGTQYF
TGTGCCAGCACCTCTACTAGCGGGGGACCGTATGGTACGCAGTATTTT
>.|few|TRBV27|TRBJ1-5
CASSQFGPGNQPQHF
TGTGCCAGCAGTCAATTCGGCCCGGGGAATCAGCCCCAGCATTTT
>TRBD1|.|TRBV15|TRBJ1-1
CATSRLWETGGFGTEAFF
TGTGCCACCAGCAGGCTATGGGAGACAGGGGGCTTTGGCACTGAAGCTTTCTTT
>.|few|TRBV6-2/TRBV6-3|TRBJ2-2
CASRGGLGTGELFF
TGTGCCAGCAGAGGGGGGCTGGGCACCGGGGAGCTGTTTTTT
>TRBD1|once|TRBV7-2|TRBJ1-1
CASGGGQLNTEAFF
TGTGCCAGCGGGGGGGGACAGTTGAACACTGAAGCTTTCTTT
>.|.|TRBV20-1|TRBJ1-1
CSATADGNAEAFF
TGCAGTGCTACCGCCGACGGCAACGCTGAAGCTTTCTTT
>.|.|TRBV11-3|TRBJ2-3
CASSLDSDTQYF
TGTGCCAGCAGCTTAGATTCGGATACGCAGTATTTT
>.|.|TRBV24-1|TRBJ1-1
CATSDLGDRNTEAFF
TGTGCCACCAGTGATTTGGGGGATAGGAACACTGAAGCTTTCTTT
>.|few|TRBV7-2|TRBJ1-2
CASSLAYRLNYGYTF
TGTGCCAGCAGCTTAGCGTATCGTCTTAACTATGGCTACACCTTC
>.|.|TRBV7-2|TRBJ1-1
CASSPDILILEAFF
TGTGCCAGCAGTCCAGACATTCTTATATTGGAAGCTTTCTTT
>.|.|TRBV27|TRBJ2-1
CASSLAGAQFF
TGTGCCAGCAGTTTAGCGGGGGCACAGTTCTTC
>TRBD2|.|TRBV6-2/TRBV6-3|TRBJ2-3
CASSHTRGGTVTDTQYF
TGTGCCAGCAGCCACACCCGGGGAGGGACGGTCACAGATACGCAGTATTTT
>TRBD1|.|TRBV27|TRBJ1-1
CASRGPQGAYTEAFF
TGTGCCAGCAGAGGCCCACAGGGGGCGTACACTGAAGCTTTCTTT
>.|.|TRBV7-2|TRBJ1-2
CASSLAWGYGYTF
TGTGCCAGCAGCTTAGCATGGGGCTATGGCTACACCTTC
>TRBD1|.|TRBV6-1|TRBJ2-2
CASRVRDSKNTGELFF
TGTGCCAGCAGGGTCCGGGACAGCAAGAACACCGGGGAGCTGTTTTTT
>.|.|TRBV6-1|TRBJ2-5
CASPSRPGETQYF
TGTGCCAGCCCCTCACGGCCGGGGGAGACCCAGTACTTC
>.|.|TRBV20-1|TRBJ1-1
CSAKSGGRTTEAFF
TGCAGTGCTAAATCCGGGGGAAGGACCACTGAAGCTTTCTTT
>.|.|TRBV27|TRBJ1-5
CASSSEYNQPQHF
TGTGCCAGCAGTTCGGAGTACAATCAGCCCCAGCATTTT
>.|.|TRBV6-2/TRBV6-3|TRBJ2-2
CAIRQGNTGELFF
TGTGCCATTAGGCAGGGAAACACCGGGGAGCTGTTTTTT
>TRBD1|.|TRBV27|TRBJ1-3
CASRTGGDGNTIYF
TGTGCCAGCAGAACAGGGGGGGATGGAAACACCATATATTTT
>.|few|TRBV7-2|TRBJ1-6
CASSLDRTQNSPLHF
TGTGCCAGCAGCTTAGACAGGACTCAAAATTCACCCCTCCACTTT
>TRBD1|.|TRBV6-1|TRBJ2-5
CASRWGTGVQETQYF
TGTGCCAGCAGGTGGGGGACAGGGGTTCAAGAGACCCAGTACTTC
>.|few|TRBV6-5|TRBJ2-5
CASSYNPGPRGETQYF
TGTGCCAGCAGTTACAACCCCGGGCCTAGGGGAGAGACCCAGTACTTC
>.|.|TRBV7-2|TRBJ2-7
CASSLGLTPSYEQYF
TGTGCCAGCAGCCTAGGACTCACCCCATCCTACGAGCAGTACTTC
>.|.|TRBV11-2|TRBJ1-5
CASSLDRGGQPQHF
TGTGCCAGCAGCTTAGACAGGGGAGGTCAGCCCCAGCATTTT
>.|.|TRBV20-1|TRBJ1-2
CSAIELYGYTF
TGCAGTGCTATTGAGCTTTATGGCTACACCTTC
>.|.|TRBV7-3|TRBJ2-7
CASSLTLHEQYF
TGTGCCAGCAGCTTAACGCTCCACGAGCAGTACTTC
>.|.|TRBV27|TRBJ1-1
CASSTNTEAFF
TGTGCCAGCAGTACTAACACTGAAGCTTTCTTT
>.|.|TRBV11-3|TRBJ2-7
CASSSGDSTYEQYF
TGTGCCAGCAGCTCCGGGGACTCAACCTACGAGCAGTACTTC
>TRBD1|.|TRBV7-2|TRBJ1-2
CASSETGTGYGGYTF
TGTGCCAGCAGCGAAACCGGGACAGGGTATGGTGGCTACACCTTC
>TRBD1|.|TRBV29-1|TRBJ1-1
CSVTGVGATEAFF
TGCAGCGTAACAGGGGTGGGGGCCACTGAAGCTTTCTTT
>.|.|TRBV12-3/TRBV12-4|TRBJ2-7
CASSLRQGGSYEQYF
TGTGCCAGCTCCCTAAGGCAGGGGGGCTCCTACGAGCAGTACTTC